This TCR beta chain was recovered during a study of graft-versus-host responses after intestinal transplantation. Study as a whole: Grafts that recipients had were multivisceral, liver-intestinal, or isolated intestinal transplants.

Germline CDR1 SGHTA, CDR2 FQGTGA. The CDR3 is made up of 15 amino acids. V was clipped by 3 bases and J by 10 bases; unmatched bases: 7. Overall study results and limits: Ileal or blood samples showed some GvH clones first, and such clones were also found in recipient marrow.

As for this clone: Antigen specificity is unknown.

The protocol was immunoSEQ multiplex PCR, while the TCRdb copy is restricted to in-frame clones and leaves out a portion. The sample yields 20,000 to 25,000 clones, approximately 94% seen once. This clonotype originated in a human patient who received an intestinal transplant, so some T cells may come from the graft donor. Sequences were derived from PBMCs, sampled 156 days after intestinal transplant. The chain recombines TRBV7-3 with TRBJ2-2, with 11 nucleotides matching TRBD2. The CDR3 region is CASSFSGTSGSELFF. CDR3 sequence (DNA): TGTGCCAGCAGCTTTTCCGGGACTAGCGGATCGGAGCTGTTTTTT.